This entry lists 24 T cell receptor beta chains sequenced from one sample in a study of T cells in Graves' hyperthyroidism and ophthalmopathy. RNA transcripts served as the template for amplifying TCR beta CDR3 regions. TCR CDR3 regions were first amplified by RT-PCR with HTBI primers. TCRdb independently ran MiXCR on the multiplex PCR reads; one entry per CDR3 protein. The profile shows about 350,000 distinct CDR3 sequences, approximately 13% of them singletons. The sequenced material came from blood. The source is a woman in her 30s with Graves' hyperthyroidism.

The genes are TRBV19 and TRBJ2-2; TRBD1 or TRBD2 may be the D gene (5 bases each). Germline V gene lookup returns CDR1 LNHDA and CDR2 SQIVND (reference sequence). The V and J ends lost 5 bases and 7 bases respectively, with 8 bases between them. This CDR3 is built from 12 residues. CDR3 DNA: TGTGCCAGTAGTGAGGGGTACGGGGAGCTGTTTTTT. Encoded protein: CASSEGYGELFF.

This clonotype was recorded many times. The chain joins TRBV6-1 to TRBJ2-7; D is unresolved. Germline lookup yields CDR1 MNHNS and CDR2 SASEGT. V was cut by 6 bases and J by 1 base, with 16 bases left in between. The CDR3 is 15 residues long. DNA for the CDR3: TGTGCCAGCAGAAGTGCTCTCTATAGATCCTACGAGCAGTACTTC. It codes for CASRSALYRSYEQYF.

To note about this clonotype: Just one base apart from a much larger clone, this may be a read error. This sequence joins TRBV12-3 or TRBV12-4 and TRBJ2-5; D call uncertain. The V end was cut by 4 bases, the J end by 0 bases, with 9 bases between. The length of the CDR3 is 14 residues. CDR3: CASSSPDHQETQYF. In DNA form, the CDR3 reads TGTGCCAGCAGTTCTCCCGACCACCAAGAGACCCAGTACTTC.

Notes on this clonotype: Just one base apart from a much larger clone, this may be a read error. The chain links TRBV20-1 to TRBJ2-1; TRBD2 matches 10 bases. This CDR3 comprises 14 residues. The germline V gene has CDR1 DFQATT and CDR2 SNEGSKA (reference sequence). The J segment lost 8 bases and the V segment lost 6 bases, leaving 10 bases of the junction unmatched. Written as DNA, the CDR3 is TGCAGTGCCCCCAGGCCAGCGGGAGGGGATGAGCAGTTCTTC. It yields the protein CSAPRPAGGDEQFF.

Only one count was recorded for this clonotype. The chain joins TRBV4-2 to TRBJ1-3; 7 bases are a match to TRBD1. The V gene's germline CDR1 is LGHNA and CDR2 YNFKEQ. CDR3 length: 15 residues. The V segment lost 5 bases and the J segment 2 bases; nucleotides outside the gene matches: 6. The CDR3 spells CASSERQGAGNTIYF. CDR3 bases: TGTGCCAGCAGCGAACGACAGGGCGCTGGAAACACCATATATTTT.

In this sample, this clonotype turned up a few times. The V gene is TRBV9, the J gene TRBJ2-2, with D tentatively TRBD2 (6 bases). The V gene lost 6 bases and the J gene lost 4 bases, with 13 bases spanning the gap. CDR1 and CDR2 from the germline V gene are SGDLS and YYNGEE. The CDR3 is 14 amino acids. The DNA of the CDR3 is TGTGCCAGCACCGGCGGGATGGGCACCGGGGAGCTGTTTTTT. Its protein is CASTGGMGTGELFF. The whole variable domain, filled in from reference TRBV9 and TRBJ2-2, reads DSGVTQTPKHLITATGQRVTLRCSPRSGDLSVYWYQQSLDQGLQFLIQYYNGEERAKGNILERFSAQQFPDLHSELNLSSLELGDSALYFCASTGGMGTGELFFGEGSRLTVL.

The rearrangement uses TRBV30 and TRBJ2-7, with a tentative D call TRBD1 (6 bases). The germline V gene has CDR1 GTSNPN and CDR2 SVGIG (reference sequence). The length of the CDR3 is 11 residues. The V end was cut by 4 bases, the J end by 3 bases, with 7 bases between. The CDR3 spells CAWNRVYEQYF. CDR3 coding DNA: TGTGCCTGGAACAGGGTCTACGAGCAGTACTTC.

This clonotype was observed at least ten times. The chain joins TRBV11-2 to TRBJ2-1; 10 nucleotides match TRBD2. The germline V gene encodes CDR1 SGHAT and CDR2 FQNNGV. V shed 5 bases and J 1 base; nucleotides not matched to a gene: 20. The CDR3 runs to 21 residues. CDR3 in amino acids: CASSTPRDTASAGGSYNEQFF. The DNA for the CDR3 is TGTGCCAGCAGCACCCCCCGGGACACTGCCTCAGCGGGAGGGTCCTACAATGAGCAGTTCTTC.

There are many counts of this clonotype. The CDR3 sequence: CASRQPLVSYEQYF. CDR3 sequence (DNA): TGTGCCAGCAGACAACCCCTCGTCTCCTACGAGCAGTACTTC. The V call is TRBV28, the J call TRBJ2-7; D unresolved. There are 14 residues in the CDR3. Per germline, CDR1 MDHEN and CDR2 SYDVKM. Trimming left V 6 bases short and J 0 bases short, with 12 bases between.

This chain links TRBV19 with TRBJ2-1; D not certain. The CDR3 runs 13 residues. V lost 3 bases and J lost 10, with 13 bases in between. The germline gives CDR1 LNHDA, CDR2 SQIVND (reference sequence). CDR3 region: CASSIRAGREQFF. The DNA of the CDR3 is TGTGCCAGTAGTATTAGGGCTGGCCGGGAGCAGTTCTTC.

The V and J genes are TRBV27 and TRBJ2-2; D is perhaps TRBD1 (6 bases). The CDR3 totals 14 residues. The V and J ends lost 4 bases and 7 bases respectively, with 13 bases between them. Per germline, CDR1 MNHEY and CDR2 SMNVEV (reference sequence). CDR3 DNA sequence: TGTGCCAGCAGTTATACTCAGGGGCACGGGGAGCTGTTTTTT. This gives the protein CASSYTQGHGELFF.

In this sample, this clonotype turned up a few times. J is TRBJ1-2 and V is TRBV20-1; 7 bases are a match to TRBD1. The CDR3 totals 15 residues. Germline trimming cut 2 bases from V and 2 bases from J; bases unmatched to any gene: 8. In germline, CDR1 is DFQATT, CDR2 SNEGSKA (reference sequence). Written as DNA, the CDR3 is TGCAGTGCTAGAAATATAGGGGGCACAAACTATGGCTACACCTTC. It codes for CSARNIGGTNYGYTF.

This clonotype was detected ten times or more. This chain links TRBV28 with TRBJ2-1; 7 positions agree with TRBD2. Losses at the gene ends were 3 bases for V and 0 bases for J; bases not matched to a gene: 2. The V gene's germline CDR1 is MDHEN and CDR2 SYDVKM. CDR3 size: 15 residues. In nucleotides, the CDR3 is TGTGCCAGCAGTTTGCGGGGGTCCTCCTACAATGAGCAGTTCTTC. Translation gives CASSLRGSSYNEQFF.

There are many counts of this clonotype. DNA for the CDR3: TGTGCCAGCAGCAAGGTAGCGGTACAGCCCCAGCATTTT. Its translation is CASSKVAVQPQHF. The gene calls are TRBV12-3 or TRBV12-4 and TRBJ1-5; D not resolved. This CDR3 contains 13 residues. Trimming cost V 6 bases and J 7 bases, with 13 bases left between them.

In its sample, this clonotype was seen many times. DNA of the CDR3: TGTGCCTGGAGTGGCCTCAGACAGGGGGCTCGCGATGGCTACACCTTC. Protein: CAWSGLRQGARDGYTF. J is TRBJ1-2 and V is TRBV30, with 10 positions matching TRBD1. Germline CDR1 reads GTSNPN; CDR2 reads SVGIG (reference sequence). J lost 6 bases, V lost 1 base, and 11 bases had no gene match. The CDR3 spans 16 residues.

This clonotype appeared many times. The chain is built from TRBV20-1 and TRBJ1-2, with unresolved D. Germline CDR1 DFQATT, CDR2 SNEGSKA (reference sequence). This CDR3 contains 11 residues. The germline V and J ends were trimmed by 1 base and 6 bases, with 6 bases remaining between them. Here the CDR3 DNA reads TGCAGTGCTAGAGCATTTCATGGCTACACCTTC. It specifies CSARAFHGYTF.

The V call is TRBV6-1, the J call TRBJ1-1, with 11 nucleotides matching TRBD1. The ends lost 6 bases at V and 5 bases at J; junction bases unmatched: 5. Germline CDR1 MNHNS, CDR2 SASEGT. There are 14 residues in the CDR3. In DNA, the CDR3 is TGTGCCAGCAGACGGACAGGGGGCGTTACTGAAGCTTTCTTT. Residues: CASRRTGGVTEAFF.

This clonotype was seen ten or more times. The chain links TRBV7-9 to TRBJ1-2; no reliable D call. Germline lookup yields CDR1 SEHNR and CDR2 FQNEAQ (reference sequence). V gave up 1 base and J gave up 7 bases, with 10 bases separating them. CDR3 length: 13 amino acids. CDR3 DNA: TGTGCCAGCAGCTTAGAGGGAACTGGTGGCTACACCTTC. It translates to CASSLEGTGGYTF.

This clonotype was counted at least ten times. This chain joins TRBV6-1 and TRBJ1-2; 11 nucleotides agree with TRBD1. Trimming at V came to 4 bases and at J to 4 bases, leaving 5 bases not matched to a gene. The CDR3 totals 15 residues. Germline V gene lookup returns CDR1 MNHNS and CDR2 SASEGT. CDR3 bases: TGTGCCAGCAGTGTTCGGACAGGGGGCGGCTATGGCTACACCTTC. Protein sequence: CASSVRTGGGYGYTF.

In its sample, this clonotype was seen many times. The chain couples TRBV28 to TRBJ1-5, with a possible D match to TRBD1 (6 bases). V was pared by 6 bases and J by 5 bases, with 17 bases between. The CDR3 runs 15 residues. Germline values: CDR1 MDHEN, CDR2 SYDVKM. CDR3 DNA sequence: TGTGCCAGCAGCCCTCGGGGGGAGGGGGATCAGCCCCAGCATTTT. Its protein product is CASSPRGEGDQPQHF.

This clonotype was seen many times. V and J are TRBV7-8 and TRBJ2-2; weak D call: TRBD1 (5 bases). Looked up from germline, CDR1 is SGHVS and CDR2 is FQNEAQ. The CDR3 spans 15 residues. V gave up 8 bases and J gave up 4 bases, with 17 bases separating them. CDR3 sequence reads: CASWVGLSITGELFF. The DNA for the CDR3 is TGTGCCAGCTGGGTGGGGCTATCGATCACCGGGGAGCTGTTTTTT.

V and J are TRBV19 and TRBJ2-4; maybe TRBD2 (6 bases). This CDR3 comprises 13 residues. With 7 bases removed from V and 0 bases from J, the gap between germline ends came to 7 bases. Germline CDR1 and CDR2: LNHDA and SQIVND (reference sequence). The CDR3 nucleotides are TGTGCCAGTACGGGACTAGCCAAAAACATTCAGTACTTC. Translation gives CASTGLAKNIQYF.

A few counts support this clonotype. The rearrangement joins TRBV6-1 to TRBJ1-1; perhaps TRBD1 as D (6 bases). Germline-derived CDR1 and CDR2 are MNHNS and SASEGT. The CDR3 consists of 15 residues. Trimming removed 6 bases from V and 4 bases from J, with 18 bases in between. CDR3 loop: CASSNLEGEGTEAFF. The CDR3 DNA follows: TGTGCCAGCAGCAACCTGGAGGGGGAGGGCACTGAAGCTTTCTTT.

The rearrangement joins TRBV12-3 or TRBV12-4 to TRBJ2-1; tentatively, D is TRBD1 or TRBD2 (5 bases each). V dropped 3 bases and J dropped 6 bases, with 12 bases sitting between them. The CDR3 has 14 amino acids. The CDR3 here is CASSFGVGRNEQFF. The CDR3 bases are TGTGCCAGCAGTTTTGGGGTGGGACGCAATGAGCAGTTCTTC.